This T cell receptor (beta chain) was retrieved from a study of blood T cells in healthy people across ages. The CDR3 is made up of 13 amino acids. Germline V CDR1 and CDR2: SQVTM, ANQGSEA. With 4 bases removed from V and 0 bases from J, the gap between germline ends came to 9 bases. Details on this clonotype: The antigen remains undetermined.

Study results and caveats: No one knew whether donors had CMV, which possibly confounded expanded clonotype changes. TCR beta diversity, measured per million T cells, fell in a roughly linear way with age.

Peripheral blood samples of around 9.5 milliliters were drawn from each donor. For the second PCR, which ran for about 7 to 11 cycles, a sample-barcoded 5' primer and a J-beta primer mix were used. TCRdb fed the 5' RACE reads into MiXCR, producing one record per CDR3 protein. Found here are roughly 800,000 distinct CDR3 sequences, approximately 25% of them singletons; the top ten hold under 4.5%. These data also featured in a second study, about T cells of mothers and their children. From that paper: Each child gave approximately 3.2 million TCR beta CDR3 reads (each mother, over 8.5 million).

The gene calls are TRBV29-1 and TRBJ1-2, with TRBD1 as a possible D gene (6 bases). The clonotype originates from a boy between 10 and 17 years old in good health. The material sequenced was blood. The DNA for the CDR3 is TGCAGCGTTGTAACAGGGCCTAACTATGGCTACACCTTC. The encoded protein is CSVVTGPNYGYTF. Full variable domain (missing parts from reference TRBV29-1 and TRBJ1-2): SAVISQKPSRDICQRGTSLTIQCQVDSQVTMMFWYRQQPGQSLTLIATANQGSEATYESGFVIDKFPISRPNLTFSTLTVSNMSPEDSSIYLCSVVTGPNYGYTFGSGTRLTVV.